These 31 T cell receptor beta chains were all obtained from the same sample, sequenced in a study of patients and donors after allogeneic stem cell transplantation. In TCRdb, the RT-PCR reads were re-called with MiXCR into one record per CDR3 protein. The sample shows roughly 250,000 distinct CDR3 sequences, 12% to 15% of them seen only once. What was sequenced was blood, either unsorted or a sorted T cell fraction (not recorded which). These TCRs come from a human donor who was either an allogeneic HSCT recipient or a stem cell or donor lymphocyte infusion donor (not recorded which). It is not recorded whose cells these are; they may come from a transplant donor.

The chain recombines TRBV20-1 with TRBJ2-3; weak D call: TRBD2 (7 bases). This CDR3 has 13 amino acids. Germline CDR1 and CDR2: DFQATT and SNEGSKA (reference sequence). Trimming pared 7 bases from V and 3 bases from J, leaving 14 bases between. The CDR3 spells CSGEGEWTDTQYF. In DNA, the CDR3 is TGCAGTGGGGAGGGGGAGTGGACAGATACGCAGTATTTT.

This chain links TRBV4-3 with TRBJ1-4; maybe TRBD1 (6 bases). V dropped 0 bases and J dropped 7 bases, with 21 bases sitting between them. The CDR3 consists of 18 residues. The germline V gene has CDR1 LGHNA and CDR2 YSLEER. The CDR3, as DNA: TGCGCCAGCAGCCAAGAATGGAACCGGGACATCTATGGTGAAAAACTGTTTTTT. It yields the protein CASSQEWNRDIYGEKLFF.

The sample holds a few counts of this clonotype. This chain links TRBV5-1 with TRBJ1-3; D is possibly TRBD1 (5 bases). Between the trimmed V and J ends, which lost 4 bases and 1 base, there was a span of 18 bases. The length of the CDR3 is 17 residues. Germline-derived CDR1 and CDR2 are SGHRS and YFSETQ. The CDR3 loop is CASSPGRGAASGNTIYF. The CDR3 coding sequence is TGCGCCAGCAGCCCAGGTAGGGGTGCGGCGTCTGGAAACACCATATATTTT.

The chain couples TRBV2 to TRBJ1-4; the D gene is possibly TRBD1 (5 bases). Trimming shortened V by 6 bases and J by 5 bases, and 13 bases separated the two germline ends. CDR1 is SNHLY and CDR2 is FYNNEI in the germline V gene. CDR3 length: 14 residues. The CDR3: CASSRQTSNEKLFF. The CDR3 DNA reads TGTGCCAGCAGCCGACAGACCTCGAATGAAAAACTGTTTTTT.

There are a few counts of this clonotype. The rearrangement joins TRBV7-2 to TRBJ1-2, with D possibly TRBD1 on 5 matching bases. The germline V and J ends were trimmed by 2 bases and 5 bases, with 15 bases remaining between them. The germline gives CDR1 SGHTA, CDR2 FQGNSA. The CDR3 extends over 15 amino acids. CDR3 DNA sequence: TGTGCCAGCAGCTTATCAAGGGGTGGGGGTTATGGCTACACCTTC. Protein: CASSLSRGGGYGYTF.

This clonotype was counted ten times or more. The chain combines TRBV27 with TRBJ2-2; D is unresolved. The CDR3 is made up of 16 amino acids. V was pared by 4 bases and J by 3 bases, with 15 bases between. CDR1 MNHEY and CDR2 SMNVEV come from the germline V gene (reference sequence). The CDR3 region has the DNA TGTGCCAGCAGTTCGCACACAATTCTTTACACCGGGGAGCTGTTTTTT. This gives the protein CASSSHTILYTGELFF.

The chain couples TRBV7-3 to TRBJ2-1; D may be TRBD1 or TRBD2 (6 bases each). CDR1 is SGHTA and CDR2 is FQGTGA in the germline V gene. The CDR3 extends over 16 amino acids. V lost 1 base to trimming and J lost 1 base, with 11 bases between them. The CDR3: CASSLIGGISYNEQFF. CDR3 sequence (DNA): TGTGCCAGCAGCTTAATCGGGGGCATTTCCTACAATGAGCAGTTCTTC.

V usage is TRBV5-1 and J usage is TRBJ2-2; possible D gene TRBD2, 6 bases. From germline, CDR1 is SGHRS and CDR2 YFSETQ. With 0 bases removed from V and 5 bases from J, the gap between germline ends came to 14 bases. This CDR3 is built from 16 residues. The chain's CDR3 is CASSLVGFGRTGELFF. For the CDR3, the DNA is TGCGCCAGCAGCTTGGTGGGATTTGGGAGGACCGGGGAGCTGTTTTTT.

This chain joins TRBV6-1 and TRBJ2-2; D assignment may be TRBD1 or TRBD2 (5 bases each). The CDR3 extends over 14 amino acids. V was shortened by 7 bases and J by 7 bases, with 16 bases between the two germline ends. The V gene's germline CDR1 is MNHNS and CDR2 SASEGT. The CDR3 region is CASTVMGVSGELFF. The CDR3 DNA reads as TGTGCCAGCACTGTAATGGGGGTTAGCGGGGAGCTGTTTTTT.

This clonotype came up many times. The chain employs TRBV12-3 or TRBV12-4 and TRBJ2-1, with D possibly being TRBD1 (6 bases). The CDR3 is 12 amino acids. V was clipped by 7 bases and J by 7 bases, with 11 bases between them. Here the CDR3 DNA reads TGTGCCAGCACCAGGGGCCAAAATGAGCAGTTCTTC. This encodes CASTRGQNEQFF.

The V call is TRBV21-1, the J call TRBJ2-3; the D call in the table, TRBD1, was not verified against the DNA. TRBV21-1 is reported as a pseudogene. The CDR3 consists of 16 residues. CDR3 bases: TGTGCCAGCAGCGCCAGCCGGGACGGAGACCGGGATACGCAGTATTTT. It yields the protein CASSASRDGDRDTQYF.

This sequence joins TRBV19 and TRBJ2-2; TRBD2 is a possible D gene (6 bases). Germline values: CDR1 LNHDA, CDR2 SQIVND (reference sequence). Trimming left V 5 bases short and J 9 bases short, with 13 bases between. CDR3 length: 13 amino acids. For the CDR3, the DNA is TGTGCCAGTAGTGAGACTAGTTGGCGGGAGCTGTTTTTT. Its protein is CASSETSWRELFF. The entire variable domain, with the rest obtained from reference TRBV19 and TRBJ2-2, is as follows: DGGITQSPKYLFRKEGQNVTLSCEQNLNHDAMYWYRQDPGQGLRLIYYSQIVNDFQKGDIAEGYSVSREKKESFPLTVTSAQKNPTAFYLCASSETSWRELFFGEGSRLTVL.

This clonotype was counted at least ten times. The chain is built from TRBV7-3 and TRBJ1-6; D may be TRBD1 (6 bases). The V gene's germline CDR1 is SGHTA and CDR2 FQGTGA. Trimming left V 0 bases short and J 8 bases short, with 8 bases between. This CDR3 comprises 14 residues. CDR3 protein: CASSLTYRDSPLHF. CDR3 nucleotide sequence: TGTGCCAGCAGCTTAACGTACAGGGATTCACCCCTCCACTTT.

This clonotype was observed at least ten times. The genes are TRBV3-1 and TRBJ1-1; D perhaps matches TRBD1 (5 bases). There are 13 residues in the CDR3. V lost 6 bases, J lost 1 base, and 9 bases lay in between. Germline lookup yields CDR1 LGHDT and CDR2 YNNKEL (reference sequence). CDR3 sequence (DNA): TGTGCCAGCAGTCTACAGGAGAACACTGAAGCTTTCTTT. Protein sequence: CASSLQENTEAFF.

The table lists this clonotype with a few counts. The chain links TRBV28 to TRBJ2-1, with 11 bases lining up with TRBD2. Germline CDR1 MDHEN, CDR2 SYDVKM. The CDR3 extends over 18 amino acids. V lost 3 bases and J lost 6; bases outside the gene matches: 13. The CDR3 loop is CASSLMSTLLAGVNEQFF. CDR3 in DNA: TGTGCCAGCAGTTTGATGTCGACGCTACTAGCGGGAGTCAATGAGCAGTTCTTC.

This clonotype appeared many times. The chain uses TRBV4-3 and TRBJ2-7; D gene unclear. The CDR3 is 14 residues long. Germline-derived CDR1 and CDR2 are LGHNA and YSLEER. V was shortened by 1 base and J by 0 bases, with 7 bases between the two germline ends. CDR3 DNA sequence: TGCGCCAGCAGCCAAGGACGGACCTCCTACGAGCAGTACTTC. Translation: CASSQGRTSYEQYF.

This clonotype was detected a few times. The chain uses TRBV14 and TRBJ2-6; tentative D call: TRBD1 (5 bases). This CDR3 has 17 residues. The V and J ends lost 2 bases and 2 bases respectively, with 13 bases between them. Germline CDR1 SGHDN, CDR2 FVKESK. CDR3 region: CASSQWQGRAGANVLTF. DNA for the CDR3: TGTGCCAGCAGCCAATGGCAGGGAAGGGCTGGGGCCAACGTCCTGACTTTC.

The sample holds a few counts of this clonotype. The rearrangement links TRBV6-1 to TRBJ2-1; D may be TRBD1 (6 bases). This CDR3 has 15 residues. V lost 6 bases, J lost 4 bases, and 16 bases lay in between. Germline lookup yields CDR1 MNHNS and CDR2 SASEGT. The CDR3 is CASRSSGTPYNEQFF. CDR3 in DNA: TGTGCCAGCAGGTCCTCCGGGACACCTTACAATGAGCAGTTCTTC.

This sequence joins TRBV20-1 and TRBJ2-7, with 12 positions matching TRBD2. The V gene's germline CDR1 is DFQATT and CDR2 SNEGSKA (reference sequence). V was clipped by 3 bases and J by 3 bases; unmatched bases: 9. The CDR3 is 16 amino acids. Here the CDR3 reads CSASPTTSGSFYEQYF. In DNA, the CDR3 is TGCAGTGCTAGCCCCACGACTAGCGGGAGTTTCTACGAGCAGTACTTC.

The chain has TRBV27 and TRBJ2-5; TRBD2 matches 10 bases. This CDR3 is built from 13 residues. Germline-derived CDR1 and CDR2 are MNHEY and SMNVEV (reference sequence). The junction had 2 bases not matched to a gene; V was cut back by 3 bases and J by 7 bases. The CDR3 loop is CASSFGTSVTQYF. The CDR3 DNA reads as TGTGCCAGCAGTTTTGGGACTAGCGTGACCCAGTACTTC.

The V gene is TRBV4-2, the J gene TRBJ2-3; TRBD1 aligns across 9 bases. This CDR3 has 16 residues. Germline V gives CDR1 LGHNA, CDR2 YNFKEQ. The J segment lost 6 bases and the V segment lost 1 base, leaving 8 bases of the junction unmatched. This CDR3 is CASSQVPGQGMDTQYF. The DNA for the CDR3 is TGTGCCAGCAGCCAAGTCCCGGGACAGGGAATGGATACGCAGTATTTT.

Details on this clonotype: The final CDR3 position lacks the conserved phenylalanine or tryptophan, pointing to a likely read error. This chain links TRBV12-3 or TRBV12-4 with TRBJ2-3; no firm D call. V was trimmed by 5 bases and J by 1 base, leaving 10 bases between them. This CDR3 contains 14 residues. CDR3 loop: CASSPSVGTDTQYL. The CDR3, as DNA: TGTGCCAGCAGTCCCTCCGTGGGCACAGATACGCAGTATTTA.

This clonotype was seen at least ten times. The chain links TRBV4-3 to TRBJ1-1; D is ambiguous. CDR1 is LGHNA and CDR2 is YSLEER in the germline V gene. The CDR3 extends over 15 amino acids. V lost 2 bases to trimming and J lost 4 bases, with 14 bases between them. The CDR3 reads CASSQTWVGSTEAFF. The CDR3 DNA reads TGCGCCAGCAGCCAAACCTGGGTGGGGTCCACTGAAGCTTTCTTT.

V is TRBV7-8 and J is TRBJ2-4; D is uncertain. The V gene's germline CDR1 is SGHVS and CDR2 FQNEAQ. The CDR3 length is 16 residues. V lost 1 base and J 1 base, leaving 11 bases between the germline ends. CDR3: CASSLEGWGAKNIQYF. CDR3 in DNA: TGTGCCAGCAGCTTAGAGGGATGGGGTGCCAAAAACATTCAGTACTTC.

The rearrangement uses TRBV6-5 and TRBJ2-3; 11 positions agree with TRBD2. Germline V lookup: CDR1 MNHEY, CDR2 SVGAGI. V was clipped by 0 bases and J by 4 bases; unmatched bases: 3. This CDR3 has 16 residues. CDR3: CASSYSFSGGADTQYF. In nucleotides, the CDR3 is TGTGCCAGCAGTTACTCGTTTAGCGGGGGGGCAGATACGCAGTATTTT.

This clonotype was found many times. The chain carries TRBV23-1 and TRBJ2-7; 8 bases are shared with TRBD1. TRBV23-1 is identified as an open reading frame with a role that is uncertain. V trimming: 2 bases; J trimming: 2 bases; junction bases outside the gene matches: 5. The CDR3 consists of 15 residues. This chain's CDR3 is CASSQPDRGTYEQYF. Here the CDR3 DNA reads TGCGCCAGCAGTCAACCCGACAGGGGCACCTACGAGCAGTACTTC.

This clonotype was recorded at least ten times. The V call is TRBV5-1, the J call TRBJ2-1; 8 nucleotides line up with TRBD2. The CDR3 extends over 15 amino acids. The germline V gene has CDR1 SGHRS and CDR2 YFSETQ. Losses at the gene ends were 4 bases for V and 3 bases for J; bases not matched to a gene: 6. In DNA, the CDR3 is TGCGCCAGCAGCCCGGGACTAGGTGACTACAATGAGCAGTTCTTC. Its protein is CASSPGLGDYNEQFF.

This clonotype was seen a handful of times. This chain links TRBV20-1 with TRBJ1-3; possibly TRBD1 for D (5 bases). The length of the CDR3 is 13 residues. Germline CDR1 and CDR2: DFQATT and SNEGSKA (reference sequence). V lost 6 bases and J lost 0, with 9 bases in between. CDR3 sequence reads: CSADDSSGNTIYF. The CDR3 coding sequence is TGCAGTGCCGACGACAGCTCTGGAAACACCATATATTTT.

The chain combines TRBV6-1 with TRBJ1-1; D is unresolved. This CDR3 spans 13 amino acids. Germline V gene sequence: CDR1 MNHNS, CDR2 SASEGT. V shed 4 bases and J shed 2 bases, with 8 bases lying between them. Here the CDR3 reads CASSVRSNTEAFF. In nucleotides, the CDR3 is TGTGCCAGCAGTGTTAGGTCAAACACTGAAGCTTTCTTT.

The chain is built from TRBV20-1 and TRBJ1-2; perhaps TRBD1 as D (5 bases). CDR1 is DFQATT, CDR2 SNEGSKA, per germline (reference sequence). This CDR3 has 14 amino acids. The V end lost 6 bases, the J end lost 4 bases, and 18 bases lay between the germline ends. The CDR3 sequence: CSASPPGTIYGYTF. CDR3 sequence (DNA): TGCAGTGCCTCTCCCCCTGGGACCATCTATGGCTACACCTTC.

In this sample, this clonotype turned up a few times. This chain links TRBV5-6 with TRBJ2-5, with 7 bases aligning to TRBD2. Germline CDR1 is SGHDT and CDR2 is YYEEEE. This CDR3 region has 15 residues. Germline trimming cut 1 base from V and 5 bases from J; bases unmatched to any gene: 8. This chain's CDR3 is CASSLLGRGSETQYF. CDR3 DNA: TGTGCCAGCAGCTTGTTAGGGCGGGGGAGCGAGACCCAGTACTTC.